The rows below give T cell receptor beta chains drawn from one sample of a study of blood T cell repertoires in COVID-19. The repertoire was sequenced with immunoSEQ multiplex PCR; TCRdb's copy has only in-frame clones and lacks some. The sample has around 140,000 clones, roughly 90% seen once. Sequenced material: peripheral blood. These receptors all come from a human donor with COVID-19, enrolled during active disease. The donor label of this sample is uncertain. Both conserved end residues are part of each CDR3. The D gene is left open where the match is weak. Not every row has a clone size; where given, it reads once, few, many or a size class.

v_call	clone_size	j_call	d_call	cdr3_nt	cdr3_aa
TRBV15	NA	TRBJ2-3	TRBD2	TGTGCCACCAGCAGAGGTGGGGGGGCAGATACGCAGTATTTT	CATSRGGGADTQYF
TRBV30	once	TRBJ2-3	TRBD1	TGTGCCTTCGGACAGGGAACAGATACGCAGTATTTT	CAFGQGTDTQYF
TRBV19	NA	TRBJ2-3	NA	TGTGCCAGTAGTATAGAGCGCAGGGGAGATACGCAGTATTTT	CASSIERRGDTQYF
TRBV7-6	NA	TRBJ2-5	TRBD2	TGTGCCAGCAGCTCCGCCCCCCAGACTAGCGGGAGGTGGGGAGAGACCCAGTACTTC	CASSSAPQTSGRWGETQYF
TRBV11-2	NA	TRBJ2-5	TRBD2	TGTGCCAGCAGCTCCGGGACTAGCGGGGCGGAGACCCAGTACTTC	CASSSGTSGAETQYF
TRBV11-2	NA	TRBJ1-4	NA	TGTGCCAGCAGCCCCGGGGGTATGCAGGGAGTTGAAAAACTGTTTTTT	CASSPGGMQGVEKLFF
TRBV11-2	NA	TRBJ1-4	NA	TGTGCCAGCAGCTTAGCGCTGAGAAGCGAAAAACTGTTTTTT	CASSLALRSEKLFF
TRBV29-1	NA	TRBJ2-1	TRBD2	TGCAGCGCACCCCTCATAGCGGGGTTTGGGAATGAGCAGTTCTTC	CSAPLIAGFGNEQFF
TRBV10-1	NA	TRBJ1-6	NA	TGCGCCAACCACTACCTTGGTAATTCACCCCTCCACTTT	CANHYLGNSPLHF
TRBV19	NA	TRBJ1-2	NA	TGTGCCAGTAGTATGGAGTCGTCTAACTATGGCTACACCTTC	CASSMESSNYGYTF
TRBV10-1	few	TRBJ1-5	NA	TGCGCCAGCAGTGAGAGTGGAGGGGCCCAGCATTTT	CASSESGGAQHF
TRBV9	NA	TRBJ2-1	TRBD1	TGTGCCAGCAGCGTAGCTGGGGGACAGGGGGCGCGGAATGAGCAGTTCTTC	CASSVAGGQGARNEQFF
TRBV6-5	NA	TRBJ2-5	TRBD2	TGTGCCAGCAGTTCACGACTAGCGGGGAGCCAAGAGACCCAGTACTTC	CASSSRLAGSQETQYF
TRBV7-9	NA	TRBJ1-2	NA	TGTGCCAGCAGCTTAGCGGAGGTGACAGGACCCGATGGCTACACCTTC	CASSLAEVTGPDGYTF
TRBV11-2	NA	TRBJ2-7	NA	TGTGCCAGCAGCTTAGAGAGTTCCTACGAGCAGTACTTC	CASSLESSYEQYF
TRBV5-4	NA	TRBJ1-4	NA	TGTGCCAGCACCCTCCGGGGGGGTGAGGAAAAACTGTTTTTT	CASTLRGGEEKLFF
TRBV6-2/TRBV6-3	NA	TRBJ2-4	TRBD2	TGTGCCAGCAGTTACGATTATCTGGGAGGGAACATTCAGTACTTC	CASSYDYLGGNIQYF
TRBV29-1	NA	TRBJ1-2	NA	TGCAGCGCTACAGGCCTTAACTATGGCTACACCTTC	CSATGLNYGYTF
TRBV7-8	NA	TRBJ1-1	NA	TGTGCCAGCAGCATCGTACAGGGTTGGGGCACTGAAGCTTTCTTT	CASSIVQGWGTEAFF
TRBV28	NA	TRBJ2-5	NA	TGTGCCAGCTATCGGGGGGCCTGGGAGACCCAGTACTTC	CASYRGAWETQYF
TRBV6-5	NA	TRBJ2-7	TRBD1	TGTGCCAGCAGTAACAGGGGCGGGCACGAGCAGTACTTC	CASSNRGGHEQYF
TRBV27	NA	TRBJ1-1	TRBD1	TGTGCCAGCAGGAGACAGGGGATGAACACTGAAGCTTTCTTT	CASRRQGMNTEAFF
TRBV3-1/TRBV3-2	NA	TRBJ2-1	TRBD2	TGTGCCAGCAGCCTCCCCGCTAGCGGGGGGGCAAATGAGCAGTTCTTC	CASSLPASGGANEQFF
TRBV27	NA	TRBJ1-2	TRBD1	TGTGCCAGCAGTCCCGGGGACAGGGGGCGATTGGATGGCTACACCTTC	CASSPGDRGRLDGYTF
TRBV12-3/TRBV12-4	NA	TRBJ1-5	NA	TGTGCCAGCAGTTTAGCCGGTCAGCCCCAGCATTTT	CASSLAGQPQHF
TRBV27	NA	TRBJ1-2	NA	TGTGCCAGCACGCTAAGTTTCCAGACAGGAGACTATGGCTACACCTTC	CASTLSFQTGDYGYTF
TRBV5-4	NA	TRBJ2-6	NA	TGTGCCAGCTGCCGACAGCCGTCTTACTCTGGGGCCAACGTCCTGACTTTC	CASCRQPSYSGANVLTF
TRBV19	NA	TRBJ1-4	NA	TGTGCCAGTAGTATGCGGCGGCAACCTAATGAAAAACTGTTTTTT	CASSMRRQPNEKLFF
TRBV5-4	NA	TRBJ2-6	TRBD1	TGTGCCAGCAGCTTAATTATCGGACAGGCCAGCTCTGGGGCCAACGTCCTGACTTTC	CASSLIIGQASSGANVLTF
TRBV11-3	NA	TRBJ2-1	NA	TGTGCCAGCAGCACAGGGCCGCATCAGTTCTTC	CASSTGPHQFF
TRBV12-5	NA	TRBJ2-5	TRBD2	TGTGCTAGTGGTTTGAAGCGGGGGGCACCGGCGGAGACCCAGTACTTC	CASGLKRGAPAETQYF
TRBV30	NA	TRBJ1-4	NA	TGTGCCTGGGCCGGGATCTCGAATGAAAAACTGTTTTTT	CAWAGISNEKLFF
TRBV20-1	NA	TRBJ2-1	NA	TGCAGTGCTAGTAGGGGGGGGACTGAGCAGTTCTTC	CSASRGGTEQFF
TRBV5-1	NA	TRBJ2-3	TRBD1	TGCGCCAGCAGCGCACAGGGGGTTGGAAGCACAGATACGCAGTATTTT	CASSAQGVGSTDTQYF
TRBV2	once	TRBJ2-7	NA	TGTGCCAGCAAAAGTATAGGGGGTTCCTACGAGCAGTACTTC	CASKSIGGSYEQYF
TRBV5-1	NA	TRBJ2-7	TRBD2	TGCGCCAGCAGCTTGTTGGCGGGAGTAGAAATCTACGAGCAGTACTTC	CASSLLAGVEIYEQYF
TRBV7-9	NA	TRBJ1-4	TRBD1	TGTGCCAGCAACAGGGGACAGGGAAATGAAAAACTGTTTTTT	CASNRGQGNEKLFF